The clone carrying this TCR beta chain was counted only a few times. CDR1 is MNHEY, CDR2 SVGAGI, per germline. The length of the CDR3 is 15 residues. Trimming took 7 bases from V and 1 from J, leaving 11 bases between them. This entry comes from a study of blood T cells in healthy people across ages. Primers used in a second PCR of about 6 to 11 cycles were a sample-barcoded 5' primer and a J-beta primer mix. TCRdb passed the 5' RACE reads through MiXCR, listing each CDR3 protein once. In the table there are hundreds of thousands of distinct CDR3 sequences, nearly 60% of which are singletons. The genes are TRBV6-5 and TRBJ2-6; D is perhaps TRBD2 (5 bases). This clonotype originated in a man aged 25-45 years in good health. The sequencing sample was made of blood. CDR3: CASKRTGSGANVLTF. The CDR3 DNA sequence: TGTGCCAGCAAAAGGACTGGGTCTGGGGCCAACGTCCTGACTTTC.